A single TCR beta chain is shown here with its context. A much larger clone lies a single base off, so this may be a read error. The entry originates in a study of blood T cell repertoires in COVID-19. Study background: Some COVID-19 samples were acute and others convalescent; all came from the United States, Italy and Spain.

The CDR3 consists of 12 residues. The germline V gene has CDR1 LGHDT and CDR2 YNNKEL (reference sequence). V was pared by 0 bases and J by 7 bases, with 3 bases between. Participants were aged roughly 18 to 89 years from approximately 25 US areas. Membership in each cohort depended on participant-reported clinical history. In the original workflow: Amplification with reference gene primers provided the estimates of nucleated cell counts. The protocol was immunoSEQ multiplex PCR, while the TCRdb copy is restricted to in-frame clones and leaves out a portion. Clone size and V and J calls were adopted from that table, with D and trimming inferred from the DNA. In the table there are around 150,000 clones, 85% of which are singletons.

This TCR derives from a woman aged 40-49 years who had recovered from COVID-19. Sequencing was carried out using PBMCs or T cells enriched from blood (not recorded which). The chain carries TRBV3-1 (or the pseudogene TRBV3-2) and TRBJ2-2; D is ambiguous. The CDR3, as DNA: TGTGCCAGCAGCCAAGATATCGGGGAGCTGTTTTTT. Amino acid sequence: CASSQDIGELFF.